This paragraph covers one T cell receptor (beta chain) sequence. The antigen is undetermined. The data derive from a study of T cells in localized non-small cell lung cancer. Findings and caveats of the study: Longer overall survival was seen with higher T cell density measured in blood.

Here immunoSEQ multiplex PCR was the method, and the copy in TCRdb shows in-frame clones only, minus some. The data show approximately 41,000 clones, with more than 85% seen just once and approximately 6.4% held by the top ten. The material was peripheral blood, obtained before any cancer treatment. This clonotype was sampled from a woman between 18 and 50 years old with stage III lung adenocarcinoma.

The chain's CDR3 is CASREISTGGAPLHF. The CDR3 region has the DNA TGTGCCAGCAGAGAGATTTCGACAGGGGGAGCACCCCTCCACTTT. The V and J genes are TRBV2 and TRBJ1-6; 9 bases are shared with TRBD1. Germline CDR1 and CDR2: SNHLY and FYNNEI. The CDR3 is made up of 15 amino acids. After removal of 6 bases from V and 11 bases from J, the junction contained 11 bases not matched to a gene.